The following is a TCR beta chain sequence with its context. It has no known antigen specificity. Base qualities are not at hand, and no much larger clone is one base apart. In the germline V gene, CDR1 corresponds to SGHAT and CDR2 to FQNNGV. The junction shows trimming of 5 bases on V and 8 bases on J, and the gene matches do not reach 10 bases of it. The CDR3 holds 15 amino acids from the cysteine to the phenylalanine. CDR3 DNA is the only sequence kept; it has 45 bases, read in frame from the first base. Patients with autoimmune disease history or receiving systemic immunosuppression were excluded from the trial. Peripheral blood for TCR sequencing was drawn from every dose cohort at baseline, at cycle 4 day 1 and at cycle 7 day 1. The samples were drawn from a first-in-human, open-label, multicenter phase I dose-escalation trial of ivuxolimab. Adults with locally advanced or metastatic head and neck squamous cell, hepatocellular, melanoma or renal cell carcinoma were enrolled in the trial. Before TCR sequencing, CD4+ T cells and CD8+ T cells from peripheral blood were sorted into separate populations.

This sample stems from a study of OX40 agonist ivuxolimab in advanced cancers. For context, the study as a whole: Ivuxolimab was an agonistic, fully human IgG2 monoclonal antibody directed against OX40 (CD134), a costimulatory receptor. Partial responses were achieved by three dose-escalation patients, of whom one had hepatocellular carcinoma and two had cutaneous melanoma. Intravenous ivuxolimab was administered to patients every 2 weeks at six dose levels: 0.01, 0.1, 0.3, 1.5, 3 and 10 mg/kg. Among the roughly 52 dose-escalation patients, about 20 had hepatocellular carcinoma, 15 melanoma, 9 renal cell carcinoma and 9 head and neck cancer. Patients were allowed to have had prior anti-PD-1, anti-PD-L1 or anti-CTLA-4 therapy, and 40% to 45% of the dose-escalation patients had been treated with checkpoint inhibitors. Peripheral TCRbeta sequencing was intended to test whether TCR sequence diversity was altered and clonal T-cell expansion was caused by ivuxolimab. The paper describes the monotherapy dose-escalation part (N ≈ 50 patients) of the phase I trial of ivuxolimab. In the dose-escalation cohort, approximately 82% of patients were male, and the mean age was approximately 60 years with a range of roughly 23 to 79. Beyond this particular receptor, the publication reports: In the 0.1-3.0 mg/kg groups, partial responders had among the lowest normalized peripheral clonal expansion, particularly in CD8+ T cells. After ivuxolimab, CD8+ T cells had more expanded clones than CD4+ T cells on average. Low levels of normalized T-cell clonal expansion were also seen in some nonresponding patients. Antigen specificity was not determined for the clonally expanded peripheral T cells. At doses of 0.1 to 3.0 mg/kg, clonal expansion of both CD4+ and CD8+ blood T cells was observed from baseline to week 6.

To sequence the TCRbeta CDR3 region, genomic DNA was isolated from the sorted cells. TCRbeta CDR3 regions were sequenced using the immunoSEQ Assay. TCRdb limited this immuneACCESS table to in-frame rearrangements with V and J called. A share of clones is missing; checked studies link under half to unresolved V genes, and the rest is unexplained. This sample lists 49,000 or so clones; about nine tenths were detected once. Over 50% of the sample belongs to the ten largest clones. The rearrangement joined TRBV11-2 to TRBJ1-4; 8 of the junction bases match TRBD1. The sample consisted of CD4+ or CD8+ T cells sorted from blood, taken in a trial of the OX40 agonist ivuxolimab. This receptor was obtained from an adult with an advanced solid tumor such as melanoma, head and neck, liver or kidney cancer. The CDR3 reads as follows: CASSAGTGFIEKLFF. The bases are TGTGCCAGCAGCGCGGGGACAGGCTTCATAGAAAAACTGTTTTTT.